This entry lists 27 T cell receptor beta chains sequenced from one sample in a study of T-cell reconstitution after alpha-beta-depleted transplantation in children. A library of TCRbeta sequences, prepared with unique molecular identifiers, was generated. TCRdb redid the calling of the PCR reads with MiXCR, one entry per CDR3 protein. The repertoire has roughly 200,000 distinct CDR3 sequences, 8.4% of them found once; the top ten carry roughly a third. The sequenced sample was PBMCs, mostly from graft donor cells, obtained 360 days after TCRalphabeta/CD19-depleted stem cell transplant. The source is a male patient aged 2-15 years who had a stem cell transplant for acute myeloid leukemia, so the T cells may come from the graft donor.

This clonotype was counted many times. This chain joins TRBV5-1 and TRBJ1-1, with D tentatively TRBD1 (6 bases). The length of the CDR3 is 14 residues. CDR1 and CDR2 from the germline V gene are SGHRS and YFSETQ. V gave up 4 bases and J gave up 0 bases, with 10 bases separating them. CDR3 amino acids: CASSNRVLNTEAFF. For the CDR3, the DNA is TGCGCCAGCAGCAACAGGGTATTGAACACTGAAGCTTTCTTT.

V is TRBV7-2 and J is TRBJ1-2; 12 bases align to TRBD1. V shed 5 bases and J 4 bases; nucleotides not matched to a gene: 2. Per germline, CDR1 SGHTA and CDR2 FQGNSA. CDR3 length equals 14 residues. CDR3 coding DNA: TGTGCCAGCAGCGGGGGACAGGGGGCCTATGGCTACACCTTC. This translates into CASSGGQGAYGYTF. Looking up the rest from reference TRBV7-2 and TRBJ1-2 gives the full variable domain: GAGVSQSPSNKVTEKGKDVELRCDPISGHTALYWYRQSLGQGLEFLIYFQGNSAPDKSGLPSDRFSAERTGGSVSTLTIQRTQQEDSAVYLCASSGGQGAYGYTFGSGTRLTVV.

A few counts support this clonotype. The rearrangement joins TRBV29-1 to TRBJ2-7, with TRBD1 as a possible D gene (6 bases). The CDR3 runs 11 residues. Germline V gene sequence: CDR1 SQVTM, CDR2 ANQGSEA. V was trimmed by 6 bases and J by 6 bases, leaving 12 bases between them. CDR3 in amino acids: CSVNRDGEQYV. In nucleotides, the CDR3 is TGCAGCGTGAACAGGGATGGCGAGCAGTACGTC.

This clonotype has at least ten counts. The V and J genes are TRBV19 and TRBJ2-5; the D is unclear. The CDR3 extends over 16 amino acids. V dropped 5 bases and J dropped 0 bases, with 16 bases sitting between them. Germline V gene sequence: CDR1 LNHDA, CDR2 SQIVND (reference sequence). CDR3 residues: CASSLARVGYQETQYF. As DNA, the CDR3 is TGTGCCAGTAGTCTTGCTAGGGTTGGATACCAAGAGACCCAGTACTTC.

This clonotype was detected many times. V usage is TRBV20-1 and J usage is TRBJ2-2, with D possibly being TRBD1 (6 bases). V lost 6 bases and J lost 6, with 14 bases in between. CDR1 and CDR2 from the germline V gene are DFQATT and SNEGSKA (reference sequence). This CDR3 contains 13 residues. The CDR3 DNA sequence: TGCAGTGCCGGTGGACAGACGGCCGGGGAGCTGTTTTTT. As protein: CSAGGQTAGELFF.

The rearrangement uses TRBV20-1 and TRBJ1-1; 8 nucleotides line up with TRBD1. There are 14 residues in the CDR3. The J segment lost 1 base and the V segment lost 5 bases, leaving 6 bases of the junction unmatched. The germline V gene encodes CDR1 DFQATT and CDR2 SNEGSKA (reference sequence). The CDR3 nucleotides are TGCAGTGCTCGGGTTGGACAGGGGAACACTGAAGCTTTCTTT. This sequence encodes CSARVGQGNTEAFF.

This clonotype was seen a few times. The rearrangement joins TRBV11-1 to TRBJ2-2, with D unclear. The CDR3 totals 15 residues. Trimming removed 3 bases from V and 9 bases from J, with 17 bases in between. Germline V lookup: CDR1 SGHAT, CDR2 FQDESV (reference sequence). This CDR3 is CASSLGGPSIRELFF. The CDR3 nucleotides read TGTGCCAGCAGCTTGGGTGGGCCAAGCATCCGGGAGCTGTTTTTT.

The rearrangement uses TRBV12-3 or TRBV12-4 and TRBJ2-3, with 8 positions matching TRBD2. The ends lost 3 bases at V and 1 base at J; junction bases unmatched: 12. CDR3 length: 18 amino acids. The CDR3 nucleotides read TGTGCCAGCAGTTTTCAGGTCGGCGGGAGGACACGCACAGATACGCAGTATTTT. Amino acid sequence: CASSFQVGGRTRTDTQYF.

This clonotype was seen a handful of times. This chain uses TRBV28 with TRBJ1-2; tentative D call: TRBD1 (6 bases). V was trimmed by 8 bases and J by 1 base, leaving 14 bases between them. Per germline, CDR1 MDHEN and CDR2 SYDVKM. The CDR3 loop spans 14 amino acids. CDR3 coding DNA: TGTGCCAGCCTAAGGGGGTCCGATAACTATGGCTACACCTTC. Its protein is CASLRGSDNYGYTF.

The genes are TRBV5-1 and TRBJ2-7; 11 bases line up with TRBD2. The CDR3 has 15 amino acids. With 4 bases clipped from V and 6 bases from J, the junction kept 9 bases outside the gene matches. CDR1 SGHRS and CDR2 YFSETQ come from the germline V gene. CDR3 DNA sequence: TGCGCCAGCAGCAAGACTAGCGGGAAAGTCTCCGAGCAGTACTTC. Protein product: CASSKTSGKVSEQYF.

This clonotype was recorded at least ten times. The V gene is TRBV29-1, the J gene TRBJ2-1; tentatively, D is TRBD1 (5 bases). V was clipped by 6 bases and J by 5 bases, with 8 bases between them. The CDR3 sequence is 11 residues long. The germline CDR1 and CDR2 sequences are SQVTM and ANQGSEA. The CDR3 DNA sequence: TGCAGCGTGAGACAGAACAATGAGCAGTTCTTC. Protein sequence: CSVRQNNEQFF.

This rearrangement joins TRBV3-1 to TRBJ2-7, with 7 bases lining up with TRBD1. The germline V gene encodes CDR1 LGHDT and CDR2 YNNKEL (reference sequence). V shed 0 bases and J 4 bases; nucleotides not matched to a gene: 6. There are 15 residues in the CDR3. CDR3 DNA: TGTGCCAGCAGCCAAGATCCGGGACAGATATACGAGCAGTACTTC. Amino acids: CASSQDPGQIYEQYF.

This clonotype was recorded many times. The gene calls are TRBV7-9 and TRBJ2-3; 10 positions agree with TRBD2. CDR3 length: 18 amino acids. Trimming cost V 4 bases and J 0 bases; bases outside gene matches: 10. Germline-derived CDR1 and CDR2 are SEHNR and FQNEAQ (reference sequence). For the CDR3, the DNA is TGTGCCAGCAGCTCCAAGCTAGCGGGGGCCGTAAGCACAGATACGCAGTATTTT. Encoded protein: CASSSKLAGAVSTDTQYF.

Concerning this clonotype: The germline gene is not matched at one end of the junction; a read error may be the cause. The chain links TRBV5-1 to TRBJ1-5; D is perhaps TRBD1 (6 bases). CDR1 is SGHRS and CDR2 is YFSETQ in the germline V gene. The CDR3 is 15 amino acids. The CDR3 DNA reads TGCGCCAGCAGCTCGGAGGGGGGGAGCAATCAGCTCCAGCATTTT. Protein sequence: CASSSEGGSNQLQHF.

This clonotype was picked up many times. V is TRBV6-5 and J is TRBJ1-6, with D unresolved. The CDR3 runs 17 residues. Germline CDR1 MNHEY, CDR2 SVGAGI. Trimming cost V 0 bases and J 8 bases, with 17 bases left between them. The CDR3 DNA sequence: TGTGCCAGCAGTTACTCGATCCAGTCGACCGGGGATTCACCCCTCCACTTT. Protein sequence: CASSYSIQSTGDSPLHF.

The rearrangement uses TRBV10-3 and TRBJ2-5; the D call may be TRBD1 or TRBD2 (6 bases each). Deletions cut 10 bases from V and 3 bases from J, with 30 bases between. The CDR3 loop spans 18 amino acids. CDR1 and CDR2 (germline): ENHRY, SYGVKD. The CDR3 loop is CATGGRTKLGRTEETQYF. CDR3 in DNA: TGTGCCACCGGGGGCCGAACTAAGCTCGGAAGGACGGAAGAGACCCAGTACTTC.

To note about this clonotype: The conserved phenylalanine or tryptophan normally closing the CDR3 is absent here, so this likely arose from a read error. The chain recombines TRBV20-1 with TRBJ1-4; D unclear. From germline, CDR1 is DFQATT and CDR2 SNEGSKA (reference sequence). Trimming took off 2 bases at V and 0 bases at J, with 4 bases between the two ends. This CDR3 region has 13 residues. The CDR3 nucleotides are TGCAGTGCTAGATTGGCAACTAATGAAAAACTGTTTTGT. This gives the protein CSARLATNEKLFC.

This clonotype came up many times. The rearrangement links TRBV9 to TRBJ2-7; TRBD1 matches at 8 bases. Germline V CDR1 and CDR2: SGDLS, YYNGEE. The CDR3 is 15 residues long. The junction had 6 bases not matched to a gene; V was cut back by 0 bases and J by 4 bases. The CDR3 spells CASSVGYRGTYEQYF. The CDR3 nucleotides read TGTGCCAGCAGCGTAGGTTACAGGGGGACGTACGAGCAGTACTTC.

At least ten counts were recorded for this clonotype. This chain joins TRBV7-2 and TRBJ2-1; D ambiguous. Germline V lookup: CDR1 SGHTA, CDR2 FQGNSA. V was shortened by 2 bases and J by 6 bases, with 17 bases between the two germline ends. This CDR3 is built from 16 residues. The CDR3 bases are TGTGCCAGCAGCTTAACGCCAACTCCGAGGTCCAATGAGCAGTTCTTC. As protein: CASSLTPTPRSNEQFF.

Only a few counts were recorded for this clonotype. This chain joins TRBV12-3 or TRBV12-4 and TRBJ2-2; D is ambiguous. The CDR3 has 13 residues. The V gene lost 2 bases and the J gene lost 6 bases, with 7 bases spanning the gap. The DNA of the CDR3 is TGTGCCAGCAGTTTACAGCAATCCGGGGAGCTGTTTTTT. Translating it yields CASSLQQSGELFF.

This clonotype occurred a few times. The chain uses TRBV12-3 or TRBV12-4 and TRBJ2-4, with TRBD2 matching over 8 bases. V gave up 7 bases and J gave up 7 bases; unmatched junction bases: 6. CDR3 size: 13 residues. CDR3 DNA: TGTGCCAGCACTCCGGGACTAGGGAACATTCAGTACTTC. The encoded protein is CASTPGLGNIQYF.

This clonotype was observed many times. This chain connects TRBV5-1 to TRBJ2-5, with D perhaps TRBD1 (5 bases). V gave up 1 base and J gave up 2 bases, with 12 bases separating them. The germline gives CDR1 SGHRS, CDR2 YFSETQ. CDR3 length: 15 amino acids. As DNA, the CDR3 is TGCGCCAGCAGCTTGCCAGGGAACATACAAGAGACCCAGTACTTC. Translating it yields CASSLPGNIQETQYF.

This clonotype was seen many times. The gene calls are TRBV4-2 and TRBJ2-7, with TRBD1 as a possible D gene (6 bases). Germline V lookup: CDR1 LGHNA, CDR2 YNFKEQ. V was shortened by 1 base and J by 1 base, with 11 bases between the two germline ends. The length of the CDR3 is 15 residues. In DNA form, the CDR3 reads TGTGCCAGCAGCCAAGCGGTGCAGGGGTCCTACGAGCAGTACTTC. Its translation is CASSQAVQGSYEQYF.

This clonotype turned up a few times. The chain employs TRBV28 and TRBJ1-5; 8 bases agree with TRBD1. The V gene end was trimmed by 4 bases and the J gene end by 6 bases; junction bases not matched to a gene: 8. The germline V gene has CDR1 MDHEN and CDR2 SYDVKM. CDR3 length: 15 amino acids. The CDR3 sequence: CASSSPPTGVQPQHF. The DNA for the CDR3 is TGTGCCAGCAGTTCCCCACCGACAGGGGTTCAGCCCCAGCATTTT.

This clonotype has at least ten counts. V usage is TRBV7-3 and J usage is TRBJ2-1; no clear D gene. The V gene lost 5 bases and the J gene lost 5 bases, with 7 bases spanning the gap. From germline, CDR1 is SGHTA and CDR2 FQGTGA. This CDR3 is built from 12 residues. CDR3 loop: CASSGLHNEQFF. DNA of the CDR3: TGTGCCAGCAGCGGCTTGCACAATGAGCAGTTCTTC.

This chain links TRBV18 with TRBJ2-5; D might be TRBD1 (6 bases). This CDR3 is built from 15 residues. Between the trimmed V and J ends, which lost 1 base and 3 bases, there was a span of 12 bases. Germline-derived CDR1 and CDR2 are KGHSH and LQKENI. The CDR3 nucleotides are TGTGCCAGCTCACCACGGGCAGGGGCAGAAGAGACCCAGTACTTC. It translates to CASSPRAGAEETQYF. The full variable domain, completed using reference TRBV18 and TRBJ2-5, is NAGVMQNPRHLVRRRGQEARLRCSPMKGHSHVYWYRQLPEEGLKFMVYLQKENIIDESGMPKERFSAEFPKEGPSILRIQQVVRGDSAAYFCASSPRAGAEETQYFGPGTRLLVL.

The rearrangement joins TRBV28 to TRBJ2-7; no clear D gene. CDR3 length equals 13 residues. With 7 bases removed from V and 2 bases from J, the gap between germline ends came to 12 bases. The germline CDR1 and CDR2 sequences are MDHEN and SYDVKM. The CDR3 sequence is CASTVGPTYEQYF. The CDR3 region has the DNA TGTGCCAGCACTGTCGGGCCGACCTACGAGCAGTACTTC.